This entry lists 28 T cell receptor beta chains sequenced from one sample in a study of shared clonotypes between healthy human individuals (dated by TCRdb to 2020 to 2021). CD8 naive samples consisted of CD45RO-negative cells that were positively selected for CCR7, yielding a CD45RA+CCR7+ population without TemRA cells. Preparation of the library involved the immunoSEQ multiplex PCR assay. Imported from immuneACCESS, the table was reduced by TCRdb to in-frame sequences with V and J called. These copies leave out some clones; in studies compared against another copy, an unresolved V gene accounts for under half, and the cause of the remainder is not known. In this sample the table shows around 1.9 million clones, more than 85% of which occur a single time. The top ten constitute more than 1.5% of the sample. The material sequenced was naive CD8+ T cells from PBMCs. The intended sense of this specimen's cell subset or site label: CD45RA+CCR7+. The receptors stem from a man aged 18 to 30 in good health. Some clones in this sample may be carry-over from other donors' samples.

The J gene is TRBJ2-7, the V gene TRBV9; 7 bases agree with TRBD1. CDR1 and CDR2 (germline): SGDLS, YYNGEE. The CDR3 sequence is 15 residues long. Trimming at V came to 1 base and at J to 0 bases, leaving 4 bases not matched to a gene. CDR3 region: CASSVTGAPSYEQYF. CDR3 sequence (DNA): TGTGCCAGCAGCGTAACAGGGGCTCCCTCCTACGAGCAGTACTTC.

CDR3 sequence: CASSPSTAGTTTDTQYF. In DNA form, the CDR3 reads TGTGCCAGCAGTCCATCGACGGCCGGCACCACCACAGATACGCAGTATTTT. This chain links TRBV28 with TRBJ2-3; D is undetermined. The V end lost 5 bases, the J end lost 2 bases, and 20 bases lay between the germline ends. CDR3 size: 17 residues. The germline V gene encodes CDR1 MDHEN and CDR2 SYDVKM.

The chain has TRBV9 and TRBJ2-3; D is undetermined. Germline V gene sequence: CDR1 SGDLS, CDR2 YYNGEE. Trimming stripped 2 bases from V and 4 bases from J, with 5 bases between. The CDR3 runs 12 residues. The CDR3 is CASSVQPDTQYF. The CDR3 DNA follows: TGTGCCAGCAGCGTTCAGCCAGATACGCAGTATTTT. Full variable domain (rest looked up from reference TRBV9 and TRBJ2-3): DSGVTQTPKHLITATGQRVTLRCSPRSGDLSVYWYQQSLDQGLQFLIQYYNGEERAKGNILERFSAQQFPDLHSELNLSSLELGDSALYFCASSVQPDTQYFGPGTRLTVL.

This chain uses TRBV9 with TRBJ2-5, with D possibly being TRBD2 (6 bases). The CDR3 is 14 residues long. Germline V lookup: CDR1 SGDLS, CDR2 YYNGEE. Trimming removed 3 bases from V and 1 base from J, with 10 bases in between. Here the CDR3 DNA reads TGTGCCAGCAGCGGTGGACTAACCCAAGAGACCCAGTACTTC. As protein: CASSGGLTQETQYF.

This clone appeared once. This chain uses TRBV6-5 with TRBJ2-1; 10 bases line up with TRBD1. Trimming at V came to 9 bases and at J to 6 bases, leaving 5 bases not matched to a gene. CDR3 length equals 13 residues. CDR1 is MNHEY, CDR2 SVGAGI, per germline. The CDR3 DNA reads TGTGCCAGTGGGACAGGGGTTCGCAATGAGCAGTTCTTC. Residues: CASGTGVRNEQFF.

The J gene is TRBJ2-1, the V gene TRBV30; D possibly corresponds to TRBD2 (7 bases). This CDR3 is built from 17 residues. V gave up 1 base and J gave up 4 bases, with 20 bases separating them. Per the germline V gene, CDR1 is GTSNPN and CDR2 is SVGIG (reference sequence). CDR3 coding DNA: TGTGCCTGGAGTGGTGCCTTCTCCGGGGGGCCTTACAATGAGCAGTTCTTC. Protein: CAWSGAFSGGPYNEQFF.

V gene TRBV5-6 combines with J gene TRBJ2-2; D is unclear. In germline, CDR1 is SGHDT, CDR2 YYEEEE. V was trimmed by 0 bases and J by 5 bases, leaving 8 bases between them. The CDR3 is 14 residues long. In DNA, the CDR3 is TGTGCCAGCAGCTTGGCCATGGGTACCGGGGAGCTGTTTTTT. This encodes CASSLAMGTGELFF.

This chain connects TRBV9 to TRBJ2-1, with D maybe TRBD1 (5 bases). The CDR3 is made up of 16 amino acids. The germline V gene has CDR1 SGDLS and CDR2 YYNGEE. V lost 3 bases, J lost 0 bases, and 13 bases lay in between. Here the CDR3 DNA reads TGTGCCAGCAGCGCCGAGCGACAGTCCTCCTACAATGAGCAGTTCTTC. It codes for CASSAERQSSYNEQFF.

This clone was seen once. The CDR3 nucleotides are TGTGCCACCAGCAGGACAGGGGACGAGCAGTACTTC. The encoded protein is CATSRTGDEQYF. The genes are TRBV15 and TRBJ2-7, with 8 positions matching TRBD1. Germline V lookup: CDR1 LNHNV, CDR2 YYDKDF (reference sequence). Losses at the gene ends were 3 bases for V and 5 bases for J; bases not matched to a gene: 0. The CDR3 has 12 residues.

This clone was seen once. V and J are TRBV6-1 and TRBJ2-7, with 10 bases lining up with TRBD2. The CDR3 extends over 15 amino acids. The germline V gene has CDR1 MNHNS and CDR2 SASEGT. With 7 bases clipped from V and 2 bases from J, the junction kept 8 bases outside the gene matches. The CDR3 reads CASMTGLAAAYEQYF. CDR3 DNA: TGTGCCAGCATGACCGGACTAGCGGCGGCCTACGAGCAGTACTTC.

V usage is TRBV2 and J usage is TRBJ2-2; TRBD2 matches at 14 bases. The germline V gene has CDR1 SNHLY and CDR2 FYNNEI. V dropped 3 bases and J dropped 7; count of bases not matched to a gene: 13. This CDR3 has 19 residues. Written as DNA, the CDR3 is TGTGCCAGCAGTGACCCTGTGACTAGCGGGAGGGCCGTTGGCGGGGAGCTGTTTTTT. Protein sequence: CASSDPVTSGRAVGGELFF.

The V call is TRBV7-8, the J call TRBJ2-7, with D maybe TRBD1 (5 bases). Trimming took 2 bases from V and 7 from J, leaving 24 bases between them. The CDR3 is 17 residues long. The germline V gene encodes CDR1 SGHVS and CDR2 FQNEAQ. The CDR3 sequence is CASSLFSGSGALGEQYF. DNA of the CDR3: TGTGCCAGCAGCTTATTTTCAGGGTCAGGAGCCCTCGGGGAGCAGTACTTC.

The rearrangement links TRBV10-3 to TRBJ2-2, with D possibly TRBD2 on 5 matching bases. Trimming took off 2 bases at V and 4 bases at J, with 14 bases between the two ends. Looked up from germline, CDR1 is ENHRY and CDR2 is SYGVKD. The CDR3 contains 16 residues. The CDR3 sequence: CAISEVWTEVTGELFF. The CDR3, as DNA: TGTGCCATCAGTGAGGTATGGACGGAGGTCACCGGGGAGCTGTTTTTT.

The chain couples TRBV29-1 to TRBJ2-7; D is perhaps TRBD2 (5 bases). Germline CDR1 is SQVTM and CDR2 is ANQGSEA. The V gene lost 2 bases and the J gene lost 2 bases, with 10 bases spanning the gap. CDR3 length: 13 amino acids. CDR3 region: CSVESGLAYEQYF. CDR3 DNA: TGCAGCGTTGAAAGCGGTTTGGCCTACGAGCAGTACTTC.

V gene TRBV7-6 combines with J gene TRBJ2-1; 7 positions match TRBD2. Germline trimming cut 5 bases from V and 5 bases from J; bases unmatched to any gene: 12. The CDR3 runs 16 residues. The germline CDR1 and CDR2 sequences are SGHVS and FNYEAQ. The chain's CDR3 is CASSPWGGESNNEQFF. The CDR3, as DNA: TGTGCCAGCAGCCCCTGGGGGGGAGAAAGTAACAATGAGCAGTTCTTC.

The genes are TRBV4-2 and TRBJ2-7; TRBD1 might be the D (7 bases). The germline V and J ends were trimmed by 5 bases and 3 bases, with 14 bases remaining between them. This CDR3 is built from 14 residues. Germline V gene sequence: CDR1 LGHNA, CDR2 YNFKEQ. The chain's CDR3 is CASSLGGQIYEQYF. The CDR3 nucleotides are TGTGCCAGCAGCTTGGGGGGACAGATCTACGAGCAGTACTTC.

V and J are TRBV9 and TRBJ2-2; TRBD2 matches at 13 bases. This CDR3 has 16 residues. Per the germline V gene, CDR1 is SGDLS and CDR2 is YYNGEE. V gave up 1 base and J gave up 10 bases; unmatched junction bases: 7. CDR3 region: CASSVYGLAGEEELFF. CDR3 nucleotide sequence: TGTGCCAGCAGCGTATATGGACTAGCGGGAGAGGAGGAGCTGTTTTTT.

The CDR3 DNA is TGTGCCAGCAGTTTATCAGAGGGGGCCCACTACGAGCAGTACTTC. Translated: CASSLSEGAHYEQYF. V gene TRBV27 combines with J gene TRBJ2-7, with 7 bases lining up with TRBD1. In germline, CDR1 is MNHEY, CDR2 SMNVEV (reference sequence). Trimming cost V 0 bases and J 3 bases; bases outside gene matches: 5. CDR3 size: 15 residues.

The chain links TRBV19 to TRBJ2-7, with 10 bases lining up with TRBD2. This CDR3 is built from 19 residues. V was pared by 3 bases and J by 2 bases, with 16 bases of the junction left unmatched. Germline-derived CDR1 and CDR2 are LNHDA and SQIVND (reference sequence). In DNA form, the CDR3 reads TGTGCCAGTAGTATTCTTCCCGGGACTAGCGTTACCCTTCCCTACGAGCAGTACTTC. This gives the protein CASSILPGTSVTLPYEQYF. The complete variable domain, with remaining parts taken from reference TRBV19 and TRBJ2-7, reads DGGITQSPKYLFRKEGQNVTLSCEQNLNHDAMYWYRQDPGQGLRLIYYSQIVNDFQKGDIAEGYSVSREKKESFPLTVTSAQKNPTAFYLCASSILPGTSVTLPYEQYFGPGTRLTVT.

A remark on this clone: The same CDR3 arises from other DNA sequences in this sample as well. The genes are TRBV27 and TRBJ2-7; D remains unclear. The CDR3 has 13 residues. Trimming stripped 2 bases from V and 3 bases from J, with 8 bases between. The germline CDR1 and CDR2 sequences are MNHEY and SMNVEV (reference sequence). CDR3 coding DNA: TGTGCCAGCAGTTTAAGGGCCGGCTACGAGCAGTACTTC. It encodes CASSLRAGYEQYF.

The chain links TRBV7-9 to TRBJ1-5, with a possible D match to TRBD1 (6 bases). CDR3 length equals 15 residues. Germline V lookup: CDR1 SEHNR, CDR2 FQNEAQ (reference sequence). Between the trimmed V and J ends, which lost 0 bases and 0 bases, there was a span of 6 bases. The CDR3 reads CASSLATGSNQPQHF. CDR3 coding DNA: TGTGCCAGCAGCTTAGCGACAGGTAGCAATCAGCCCCAGCATTTT.

V usage is TRBV9 and J usage is TRBJ2-5; tentatively, D is TRBD2 (6 bases). From germline, CDR1 is SGDLS and CDR2 YYNGEE. Trimming took 0 bases from V and 5 from J, leaving 17 bases between them. There are 16 residues in the CDR3. The CDR3 nucleotides read TGTGCCAGCAGCGTAGTTGGGGACTGGGTGAAGGAGACCCAGTACTTC. Encoded protein: CASSVVGDWVKETQYF.

The V call is TRBV6-1, the J call TRBJ2-7, with D uncertain. CDR3 length: 12 amino acids. The V end lost 4 bases, the J end lost 6 bases, and 10 bases lay between the germline ends. From germline, CDR1 is MNHNS and CDR2 SASEGT. The CDR3, as DNA: TGTGCCAGCAGTGGGAATCTATTCGAGCAGTACTTC. This sequence encodes CASSGNLFEQYF.

Concerning this clone itself: At one of its ends the junction is not consistent with the germline gene, which may arise from a read error. The V call is TRBV27, the J call TRBJ2-7, with 8 bases aligning to TRBD2. CDR3 length equals 13 residues. Germline CDR1 is MNHEY and CDR2 is SMNVEV (reference sequence). The CDR3 sequence: CASTSGSNNEQYF. In DNA, the CDR3 is TGTGCGAGCACCAGCGGGAGCAATAACGAGCAGTACTTC.

V gene TRBV9 combines with J gene TRBJ2-2; TRBD1 agrees at 11 bases. The CDR3 is 15 residues long. CDR1 and CDR2 (germline): SGDLS, YYNGEE. V lost 5 bases, J lost 5 bases, and 5 bases stayed unmatched. The CDR3 DNA reads as TGTGCCAGCAGACCGGGACAGGGGGGAACCGGGGAGCTGTTTTTT. Amino acids: CASRPGQGGTGELFF.

This chain links TRBV19 with TRBJ1-4, with D perhaps matching TRBD1 (5 bases). Germline CDR1 and CDR2: LNHDA and SQIVND (reference sequence). Trimming removed 5 bases from V and 0 bases from J, with 10 bases in between. This CDR3 contains 15 residues. In DNA, the CDR3 is TGTGCCAGTAGTTGGGACGGATCAACTAATGAAAAACTGTTTTTT. This translates into CASSWDGSTNEKLFF.

The chain carries TRBV28 and TRBJ2-1, with 7 bases matching TRBD2. Germline assignment: CDR1 MDHEN and CDR2 SYDVKM. The CDR3 is 16 residues long. The J segment lost 0 bases and the V segment lost 3 bases, leaving 5 bases of the junction unmatched. The CDR3 protein is CASSLLAGYSYNEQFF. In DNA form, the CDR3 reads TGTGCCAGCAGTTTGTTAGCGGGTTACTCCTACAATGAGCAGTTCTTC.

The V gene is TRBV5-4, the J gene TRBJ2-3; 12 positions agree with TRBD2. With V trimmed by 9 bases and J by 2 bases, 7 bases remained unmatched. Germline CDR1 and CDR2: SGHNT and YYREEE (reference sequence). The CDR3 consists of 15 residues. The CDR3 region has the DNA TGTGCCACCCGACTAGCGGGAGAGTCCACAGATACGCAGTATTTT. It translates to CATRLAGESTDTQYF.